A selection of T cell receptor beta chains follows, all from one sample in a study of identical twins. TCRdb processed the 5' RACE reads anew with MiXCR; each CDR3 protein has one entry. This table holds some 210,000 distinct CDR3 sequences, 15% to 20% found once. These data were also reused for a study on T cells expressing NK-cell markers.

The sequenced sample was CD8+ T cells sorted from blood. These receptors came from a young woman in good health. Both conserved end residues are part of each CDR3. A D gene is named only where the DNA matches it firmly. The size entry is marked missing in some rows and otherwise reads once, few, many or a size class.

NA,TRBJ2-1,TRBV9,NA,TGTGCCAGCAGCTCTTTTGATAGCTCCTACAATGAGCAGTTCTTC,CASSSFDSSYNEQFF
few,TRBJ2-5,TRBV15,NA,TGTGCCACCAGCAGCCGCCAAGAGACCCAGTACTTC,CATSSRQETQYF
NA,TRBJ2-7,TRBV11-2,TRBD2,TGTGCCAGCAGCTTGGCGGGGGACGGGTACGAGCAGTACTTC,CASSLAGDGYEQYF
NA,TRBJ2-2,TRBV10-3,TRBD1,TGTGCCATCAGTGAGTCCCGGACAGGGGCGATGACCGGGGAGCTGTTTTTT,CAISESRTGAMTGELFF
few,TRBJ2-1,TRBV7-2,TRBD2,TGTGCCAGCAGCTGGGGACTAGCGGGGGCCAATGAGCAGTTCTTC,CASSWGLAGANEQFF
NA,TRBJ2-3,TRBV7-9,NA,TGTGCCAGCAGCGCCCAAGGTGGTACGCAGTATTTT,CASSAQGGTQYF
few,TRBJ2-1,TRBV9,NA,TGTGCCAGCAGCTCAGCGCCCTCCTACAATGAGCAGTTCTTC,CASSSAPSYNEQFF
NA,TRBJ2-2,TRBV6-1,TRBD2,TGTGCCAGCAGTCTCGGACTAGCTGTCGGGGAGCTGTTTTTT,CASSLGLAVGELFF
few,TRBJ2-7,TRBV9,NA,TGTGCCAGCAGCGTCCGAGCGGCCGTCGACGAGCAGTACTTC,CASSVRAAVDEQYF
many,TRBJ2-3,TRBV14,NA,TGTGCCAGCAGCCCAGGCCCTTTAGTATCTCCAGATACGCAGTATTTT,CASSPGPLVSPDTQYF
NA,TRBJ2-3,TRBV7-9,NA,TGTGCCAGCTTGGGCACAGATACGCAGTATTTT,CASLGTDTQYF
few,TRBJ2-5,TRBV25-1,NA,TGTGCCAGCAGGATGCCGGGACCAAGGGGGGCCCAGTACTTC,CASRMPGPRGAQYF
NA,TRBJ2-7,TRBV20-1,NA,TGCAGTGCCCTCGTCCTCGGGAGAATTGGCTACGAGCAGTACTTC,CSALVLGRIGYEQYF
NA,TRBJ2-1,TRBV7-9,NA,TGTGCCGCGGGAAGGGTAGGATACAATGAGCAGTTCTTC,CAAGRVGYNEQFF
NA,TRBJ1-2,TRBV5-1,NA,TGCGCCAGCAGCTTGAGAACCCGAGATGGCTACACCTTC,CASSLRTRDGYTF
few,TRBJ2-5,TRBV7-8,TRBD2,TGTGCCAGCAGCACAAGTAGCGGGGCCCAAGAGACCCAGTACTTC,CASSTSSGAQETQYF
many,TRBJ2-2,TRBV29-1,NA,TGCACCTGCGGTATTTTCGGGGAGCTGTTTTTT,CTCGIFGELFF
NA,TRBJ2-1,TRBV7-8,NA,TGTGCCAGCAGCTTAGTTGGCGGGATATCTTACAATGAGCAGTTCTTC,CASSLVGGISYNEQFF
NA,TRBJ2-2,TRBV11-2,TRBD2,TGTGCCAGCAGCTTACAGACTAGCGGGGGCCCGGGCACCGGGGAGCTGTTTTTT,CASSLQTSGGPGTGELFF
NA,TRBJ2-3,TRBV5-1,TRBD1,TGCGCCAGCAGCTGGGGGTTGGACAGGGAAAGCACAGATACGCAGTATTTT,CASSWGLDRESTDTQYF
few,TRBJ2-2,TRBV12-3/TRBV12-4,TRBD1,TGTGCCAGCAGTGGCCCGGGACAGGTGCTCACCGGGGAGCTGTTTTTT,CASSGPGQVLTGELFF
NA,TRBJ1-1,TRBV7-9,NA,TGTGCCAGCAGCTTCGGCACCCCGGCTGAAGCTTTCTTT,CASSFGTPAEAFF
NA,TRBJ1-1,TRBV20-1,NA,TGCAGTGCTCCCCGAGGCGGGGACACTGAAGCTTTCTTT,CSAPRGGDTEAFF
few,TRBJ1-3,TRBV10-3,TRBD1,TGTGCCATCAGATCCGGGACAGGGCACCCAGGAAACACCATATATTTT,CAIRSGTGHPGNTIYF
few,TRBJ2-1,TRBV15,TRBD2,TGTGCCACCAGCACTCCGGGACTAGCGGTTGTTTACAATGAGCAGTTCTTC,CATSTPGLAVVYNEQFF
many,TRBJ2-3,TRBV7-8,NA,TGTGCCAGCAGCCCCGCGGGGATTACAGATACGCAGTATTTT,CASSPAGITDTQYF
once,TRBJ2-3,TRBV2,NA,TGTGCCAGCAGGAAGGACAGCTCTAGCACAGATACGCAGTATTTT,CASRKDSSSTDTQYF
NA,TRBJ2-1,TRBV29-1,NA,TGCAGCGTTGACGAGGGGGTCCGTAATGAGCAGTTCTTC,CSVDEGVRNEQFF
few,TRBJ1-2,TRBV6-1,NA,TGTGCCAGCAGTGAACTTCTACCCGATGGTGGCTACACCTTC,CASSELLPDGGYTF
many,TRBJ2-7,TRBV12-3/TRBV12-4,NA,TGTGCCAGCAGCCTTCTAGTACCCTACGAGCAGTACTTC,CASSLLVPYEQYF
few,TRBJ1-1,TRBV29-1,NA,TGCAGCGCGAATGGGTTGAACACTGAAGCTTTCTTT,CSANGLNTEAFF
NA,TRBJ2-1,TRBV21-1,NA,TGTGCCAGCGGCCTCGGGACTAGAGGTCTCTTTGGTGAGCAGTTCTTC,CASGLGTRGLFGEQFF
few,TRBJ1-1,TRBV7-9,NA,TGTGCCAGCAGCTTAGAAGGTCGGCGTGAAGCTTTCTTT,CASSLEGRREAFF
few,TRBJ2-1,TRBV29-1,NA,TGCAGCGTTGGTTGGGGCTCTAATGAGCAGTTCTTC,CSVGWGSNEQFF
NA,TRBJ2-6,TRBV5-1,TRBD1,TGCGCCAGCAGCTCTTTGACAGGGGGCCTGAGTGGGGCCAACGTCCTGACTTTC,CASSSLTGGLSGANVLTF
few,TRBJ2-2,TRBV4-1,NA,TGCGCCAGCAGCCAAGACCAGGCTGTGAACACCGGGGAGCTGTTTTTT,CASSQDQAVNTGELFF
NA,TRBJ2-1,TRBV7-6,NA,TGTGCCAGCAGCTTTGAGGGTAGCTCCTACAATGAGCAGTTCTTC,CASSFEGSSYNEQFF
few,TRBJ2-3,TRBV7-6,NA,TGTGCCAGCAGCACCACTAGCACAGATACGCAGTATTTT,CASSTTSTDTQYF
few,TRBJ1-2,TRBV20-1,NA,TGCAGTGCTCCTTCCCAGGGGCCCGAAGGCTACACCTTC,CSAPSQGPEGYTF
many,TRBJ2-3,TRBV6-5,TRBD2,TGTGCCAGCAGTTACTCGGCTAGCGGGGGCCCGGTCGACACAGATACGCAGTATTTT,CASSYSASGGPVDTDTQYF
many,TRBJ2-2,TRBV4-3,NA,TGCGCCAGCAGCCAAGGAAGTACCGGGGAGCTGTTTTTT,CASSQGSTGELFF
NA,TRBJ2-7,TRBV7-2,NA,TGTGCCAGCAGCTTTCCGGCCTACGAGCAGTACTTC,CASSFPAYEQYF
NA,TRBJ2-4,TRBV27,TRBD1,TGTGCCAGCAGACCCGCCGGGACAGGGGACGACATTCAGTACTTC,CASRPAGTGDDIQYF
NA,TRBJ2-1,TRBV5-1,TRBD2,TGCGCCAGCATTCGAACTAGCGGGAGTGAGCAGTTCTTC,CASIRTSGSEQFF
NA,TRBJ1-1,TRBV29-1,NA,TGCAGCGTCCTTCTAGCTGAAGCTTTCTTT,CSVLLAEAFF
NA,TRBJ2-7,TRBV7-6,TRBD1,TGTGCCAGCAGCGGGGGAACCGGGACAGAGTACTACGAGCAGTACTTC,CASSGGTGTEYYEQYF